This TCR beta chain was retrieved from a study of shared clonotypes between healthy human individuals. Whole-study findings and limits: Having only a few donors restricted how much genetic and exposure-history diversity was captured.

The CDR3 runs to 16 residues. Per the germline V gene, CDR1 is LGHNA and CDR2 is YSLEER. Deletions cut 4 bases from V and 0 bases from J, with 13 bases between. Profiling relied on immunoSEQ multiplex PCR, and the TCRdb table lists in-frame clones only, not all of them. Counted here are some 1 million clones, under 80% occurring once; the ten biggest clones make up about 1.5%. With respect to this clone: Its antigen is unknown.

This clonotype was obtained from a man younger than 30 in good health. The source material was memory CD4+ T cells sorted from blood. Subset defined: CD45RA-negative fraction. J is TRBJ1-3 and V is TRBV4-3; D call uncertain. CDR3 sequence: CASSPQGAGSGNTIYF. The DNA for the CDR3 is TGCGCCAGCAGCCCCCAAGGCGCAGGCTCTGGAAACACCATATATTTT.